One and the same sample provided the 30 T cell receptor beta chains below, sequenced in a study of T cell responses to AZD1222 COVID-19 vaccine (dated by TCRdb to about 2021). Receptor libraries were prepared by the immunoSEQ multiplex PCR assay. TCRdb provides this immuneACCESS table in a form limited to in-frame rearrangements. Some clones are lacking; in checked studies, under half of them reflect an unresolved V gene, and why the rest are absent is not known. The sample includes 110,000 to 150,000 clones, with around 93% observed a single time. The top ten constitute 7.5% to 9.5% of the sample. The sample's time point, from its label and the paper: baseline before first vaccination. The sample in question was peripheral blood, obtained on day 0 of AZD1222 vaccination. These receptors all come from an adult in good health.

A remark on this clone: Other DNA sequences in the sample encode the same CDR3. The rearrangement links TRBV7-9 to TRBJ2-7; no clear D. The CDR3 totals 15 residues. Trimming removed 1 base from V and 2 bases from J, with 12 bases in between. The germline gives CDR1 SEHNR, CDR2 FQNEAQ (reference sequence). In DNA form, the CDR3 reads TGTGCCAGCAGCTTAGTATCTGGCAGAACCTACGAGCAGTACTTC. The encoded protein is CASSLVSGRTYEQYF. Full variable domain (outside the CDR3, taken from reference TRBV7-9 and TRBJ2-7): DTGVSQNPRHKITKRGQNVTFRCDPISEHNRLYWYRQTLGQGPEFLTYFQNEAQLEKSRLLSDRFSAERPKGSFSTLEIQRTEQGDSAMYLCASSLVSGRTYEQYFGPGTRLTVT.

The chain couples TRBV2 to TRBJ2-4; possibly TRBD2 for D (5 bases). The CDR3 has 14 amino acids. V gave up 3 bases and J gave up 1 base, with 7 bases separating them. Germline V gives CDR1 SNHLY, CDR2 FYNNEI. The CDR3 DNA is TGTGCCAGCAGTGAGTGGGAGGCCAAAAACATTCAGTACTTC. This translates into CASSEWEAKNIQYF.

J is TRBJ1-2 and V is TRBV7-3, with 7 bases that match TRBD1. Looked up from germline, CDR1 is SGHTA and CDR2 is FQGTGA. V was pared by 4 bases and J by 2 bases, with 1 base of the junction left unmatched. The CDR3 has 13 amino acids. In DNA, the CDR3 is TGTGCCAGCAGCTCGGGACAGAACTATGGCTACACCTTC. This sequence encodes CASSSGQNYGYTF.

The rearrangement links TRBV3-1 (or the pseudogene TRBV3-2) to TRBJ1-5, with 7 bases lining up with TRBD1. V was clipped by 4 bases and J by 0 bases; unmatched bases: 3. The CDR3 extends over 15 amino acids. Germline V gene lookup returns CDR1 LGHDT and CDR2 YNNKEL (reference sequence). The CDR3 coding sequence is TGTGCCAGCAGCCTGGGACAGCTTAGCAATCAGCCCCAGCATTTT. Encoded protein: CASSLGQLSNQPQHF.

The chain is built from TRBV6-5 and TRBJ1-6; possibly TRBD1 for D (5 bases). Germline CDR1 is MNHEY and CDR2 is SVGAGI. V dropped 6 bases and J dropped 6 bases, with 15 bases sitting between them. The CDR3 covers 15 residues. For the CDR3, the DNA is TGTGCCAGCAGAAACCCGGGAGGGGTTAATTCACCCCTCCACTTT. It is translated as CASRNPGGVNSPLHF.

The chain links TRBV19 to TRBJ2-7, with a tentative D call TRBD2 (6 bases). The CDR3 contains 13 residues. CDR1 is LNHDA and CDR2 is SQIVND in the germline V gene (reference sequence). V was shortened by 7 bases and J by 7 bases, with 17 bases between the two germline ends. This CDR3 reads CASTPMPGGEQYF. The CDR3 nucleotides read TGTGCCAGTACTCCAATGCCCGGAGGGGAGCAGTACTTC.

The rearrangement joins TRBV19 to TRBJ2-2; 7 positions match TRBD2. This CDR3 contains 15 residues. Germline V gives CDR1 LNHDA, CDR2 SQIVND (reference sequence). V trimming: 6 bases; J trimming: 1 base; junction bases outside the gene matches: 5. Written as DNA, the CDR3 is TGTGCCAGTAGGAAGAGCGGGGTGAACACCGGGGAGCTGTTTTTT. This encodes CASRKSGVNTGELFF.

The V call is TRBV4-1, the J call TRBJ2-7; D is possibly TRBD1 (5 bases). V was pared by 0 bases and J by 5 bases, with 14 bases between. The length of the CDR3 is 15 residues. From germline, CDR1 is MGHRA and CDR2 YSYEKL. The CDR3 sequence is CASSQDRGSSDEQYF. CDR3 sequence (DNA): TGCGCCAGCAGCCAAGATAGGGGATCCTCGGACGAGCAGTACTTC.

This chain uses TRBV10-3 with TRBJ2-3; tentative D call: TRBD2 (6 bases). V was clipped by 2 bases and J by 6 bases, with 18 bases between them. Germline CDR1 reads ENHRY; CDR2 reads SYGVKD. The CDR3 is 16 amino acids. The chain's CDR3 is CAISEGGYSGADTQYF. CDR3 DNA: TGTGCCATCAGTGAGGGAGGATACTCGGGAGCGGATACGCAGTATTTT.

The rearrangement joins TRBV7-2 to TRBJ1-1; D unresolved. The CDR3 has 12 residues. V lost 6 bases and J lost 1, with 6 bases in between. In germline, CDR1 is SGHTA, CDR2 FQGNSA. The CDR3 DNA sequence: TGTGCCAGCAGGGAAGGGAACACTGAAGCTTTCTTT. Protein sequence: CASREGNTEAFF.

V is TRBV6-5 and J is TRBJ2-7; D is perhaps TRBD1 (6 bases). Germline V lookup: CDR1 MNHEY, CDR2 SVGAGI. Between the trimmed V and J ends, which lost 6 bases and 2 bases, there was a span of 14 bases. The CDR3 is 14 amino acids. The CDR3 region is CASRPYRAPYEQYF. CDR3 nucleotide sequence: TGTGCCAGCAGGCCCTACAGGGCTCCCTACGAGCAGTACTTC.

V and J are TRBV20-1 and TRBJ2-7; D is unclear. The germline gives CDR1 DFQATT, CDR2 SNEGSKA (reference sequence). The CDR3 runs to 11 residues. The V end lost 4 bases, the J end lost 4 bases, and 8 bases lay between the germline ends. CDR3 sequence (DNA): TGCAGTGCTACACAGAGATACGAGCAGTACTTC. Protein: CSATQRYEQYF.

This chain links TRBV14 with TRBJ1-1, with D possibly being TRBD1 (5 bases). The germline V gene encodes CDR1 SGHDN and CDR2 FVKESK. The ends were cut back, 4 bases at V and 10 bases at J, with 16 bases in the middle. This CDR3 is 13 amino acids long. CDR3 coding DNA: TGTGCCAGCAGCCCTTGGGGGATCCGGCCAGCTTTCTTT. Translating it yields CASSPWGIRPAFF.

The chain links TRBV12-3 or TRBV12-4 to TRBJ1-6, with D possibly being TRBD1 (5 bases). The CDR3 extends over 13 amino acids. V was shortened by 8 bases and J by 7 bases, with 12 bases between the two germline ends. The CDR3 loop is CASGAGRNSPLHF. CDR3 DNA: TGTGCCAGCGGGGCAGGGCGAAATTCACCCCTCCACTTT.

This chain uses TRBV10-3 with TRBJ1-2; no reliable D call. The CDR3 is 14 residues long. CDR1 is ENHRY, CDR2 SYGVKD, per germline. Trimming took off 0 bases at V and 6 bases at J, with 11 bases between the two ends. DNA of the CDR3: TGTGCCATCAGTGAGTCGGTCAGCACGCATGGCTACACCTTC. It encodes CAISESVSTHGYTF.

The genes are TRBV19 and TRBJ1-3; D call uncertain. The germline V gene has CDR1 LNHDA and CDR2 SQIVND (reference sequence). Trimming shortened V by 1 base and J by 0 bases, and 10 bases separated the two germline ends. The CDR3 loop spans 16 amino acids. CDR3 protein: CASSIGYASSGNTIYF. The CDR3 nucleotides read TGTGCCAGTAGTATAGGTTACGCTAGCTCTGGAAACACCATATATTTT.

This clone was picked up one time. This chain links TRBV9 with TRBJ2-7; 7 positions match TRBD1. There are 15 residues in the CDR3. Germline CDR1 and CDR2: SGDLS and YYNGEE. The V segment lost 3 bases and the J segment 2 bases; nucleotides outside the gene matches: 8. The CDR3 is CASSEGQSPTYEQYF. The CDR3, as DNA: TGTGCCAGCAGCGAGGGACAGAGCCCCACCTACGAGCAGTACTTC.

The CDR3 region is CASGRTGAFYEQYF. The CDR3 DNA follows: TGTGCCAGCGGAAGGACAGGGGCCTTCTACGAGCAGTACTTC. The chain links TRBV7-9 to TRBJ2-7; the match to TRBD1 covers 9 bases. This CDR3 spans 14 amino acids. V lost 8 bases, J lost 3 bases, and 8 bases stayed unmatched. Germline CDR1 reads SEHNR; CDR2 reads FQNEAQ (reference sequence). The whole variable domain, remainder taken from reference TRBV7-9 and TRBJ2-7, is DTGVSQNPRHKITKRGQNVTFRCDPISEHNRLYWYRQTLGQGPEFLTYFQNEAQLEKSRLLSDRFSAERPKGSFSTLEIQRTEQGDSAMYLCASGRTGAFYEQYFGPGTRLTVT.

The chain has TRBV19 and TRBJ1-2; perhaps TRBD1 as D (6 bases). Germline V gene data show CDR1 as LNHDA and CDR2 as SQIVND (reference sequence). This CDR3 has 13 residues. V lost 6 bases to trimming and J lost 5 bases, with 13 bases between them. CDR3 bases: TGTGCCAGTAGGCCGGGTCAGGGGTATGGCTACACCTTC. Its translation is CASRPGQGYGYTF.

The chain combines TRBV6-5 with TRBJ2-2; D unresolved. Germline lookup yields CDR1 MNHEY and CDR2 SVGAGI. This CDR3 has 12 residues. The V end was cut by 8 bases, the J end by 6 bases, with 10 bases between. The CDR3 DNA follows: TGTGCCAGCCGGTCTGGCCCCGGGGAGCTGTTTTTT. Its protein is CASRSGPGELFF.

The rearrangement links TRBV7-9 to TRBJ2-3, with a possible D match to TRBD1 (5 bases). The germline V and J ends were trimmed by 1 base and 3 bases, with 11 bases remaining between them. The CDR3 covers 15 residues. The germline V gene has CDR1 SEHNR and CDR2 FQNEAQ (reference sequence). The CDR3 reads CASSLGQAGTDTQYF. In DNA form, the CDR3 reads TGTGCCAGCAGCTTAGGCCAGGCAGGGACAGATACGCAGTATTTT.

This clone was recorded a few times. The chain has TRBV6-5 and TRBJ1-6; 12 bases line up with TRBD1. CDR1 and CDR2 (germline): MNHEY, SVGAGI. This CDR3 comprises 14 residues. V was clipped by 2 bases and J by 13 bases; unmatched bases: 3. The CDR3 sequence: CASSYGTGGSPLHF. CDR3 nucleotide sequence: TGTGCCAGCAGTTACGGGACAGGGGGCAGCCCCCTCCACTTT.

The J gene is TRBJ1-5, the V gene TRBV28; perhaps TRBD1 as D (5 bases). The germline CDR1 and CDR2 sequences are MDHEN and SYDVKM. The CDR3 has 16 residues. V dropped 3 bases and J dropped 3 bases, with 15 bases sitting between them. This CDR3 reads CASSFRYRPPNQPQHF. The CDR3 DNA is TGTGCCAGCAGTTTCCGGTACAGGCCGCCCAATCAGCCCCAGCATTTT.

The chain is built from TRBV4-2 and TRBJ2-3; no definite D call. V shed 4 bases and J shed 3 bases, with 5 bases lying between them. Germline CDR1 reads LGHNA; CDR2 reads YNFKEQ. CDR3 length: 12 residues. The DNA of the CDR3 is TGTGCCAGCAGCCGAGCGACAGATACGCAGTATTTT. Translated, it gives CASSRATDTQYF.

The chain combines TRBV28 with TRBJ2-7; D is ambiguous. V lost 2 bases, J lost 4 bases, and 12 bases lay in between. Germline CDR1 MDHEN, CDR2 SYDVKM. There are 14 residues in the CDR3. The CDR3 DNA is TGTGCCAGCAGTTTAGGGTCCCCTAGTTACGAGCAGTACTTC. Translation gives CASSLGSPSYEQYF.

The genes are TRBV5-1 and TRBJ2-2, with a weak D call TRBD2 (6 bases). The CDR3 has 15 residues. Per germline, CDR1 SGHRS and CDR2 YFSETQ. V shed 4 bases and J shed 5 bases, with 15 bases lying between them. For the CDR3, the DNA is TGCGCCAGCAGCCAACGGGGGACCTTAACCGGGGAGCTGTTTTTT. Translated: CASSQRGTLTGELFF.

This chain links TRBV5-4 with TRBJ2-6; D gene uncertain. CDR1 is SGHNT, CDR2 YYREEE, per germline (reference sequence). V was pared by 2 bases and J by 1 base, with 1 base between. This CDR3 region has 13 residues. The CDR3 nucleotides read TGTGCCAGCAGCTTATCTGGGGCCAACGTCCTGACTTTC. Protein: CASSLSGANVLTF.

The rearrangement links TRBV12-3 or TRBV12-4 to TRBJ1-2; D gene ambiguous. This CDR3 comprises 13 residues. V was trimmed by 3 bases and J by 3 bases, leaving 8 bases between them. CDR3 sequence: CASSFGGDYGYTF. The CDR3 nucleotides are TGTGCCAGCAGTTTTGGCGGGGACTATGGCTACACCTTC.

V and J are TRBV4-1 and TRBJ1-2, with D possibly being TRBD1 (6 bases). CDR1 and CDR2 from the germline V gene are MGHRA and YSYEKL. The V and J ends lost 1 base and 8 bases respectively, with 20 bases between them. This CDR3 region has 16 residues. The CDR3 bases are TGCGCCAGCAGCCAAGGCTTTCCGGGGGCGCGAGACGGCTACACCTTC. Its translation: CASSQGFPGARDGYTF.

This clone has a single count. The chain couples TRBV19 to TRBJ2-1, with D possibly matching TRBD2 (7 bases). Germline V gene lookup returns CDR1 LNHDA and CDR2 SQIVND (reference sequence). The CDR3 covers 15 residues. Between the trimmed V and J ends, which lost 7 bases and 1 base, there was a span of 14 bases. The CDR3 here is CASTMRGGSYNEQFF. Here the CDR3 DNA reads TGTGCCAGTACTATGAGGGGGGGGTCCTACAATGAGCAGTTCTTC.